This T cell receptor beta chain stems from a study of cytomegalovirus exposure and HLA in healthy donors. The study ran its PCR with 60 Vbeta and 13 Jbeta primers. Sequencing was performed with immunoSEQ multiplex PCR; in TCRdb, only in-frame clones are kept and a portion is missing. The sample lists more than 150,000 clones, about 75% occurring once. There are 15 residues in the CDR3. The germline CDR1 and CDR2 sequences are SNHLY and FYNNEI. The germline V and J ends were trimmed by 5 bases and 0 bases, with 11 bases remaining between them. The specimen sequenced was PBMCs. The chain recombines TRBV2 with TRBJ1-3; D gene ambiguous. The receptor was derived from a woman between 40 and 55 years old in good health and CMV-seropositive. The CDR3 is CASSFPRNSGNTIYF. For the CDR3, the DNA is TGTGCCAGCAGTTTCCCCAGAAACTCTGGAAACACCATATATTTT.